Shown below are 30 T cell receptor beta chains from a single sample sequenced in a study of cytomegalovirus exposure and HLA in healthy donors. The PCR used 60 Vbeta and 13 Jbeta primers. Sequenced by immunoSEQ multiplex PCR; TCRdb stores in-frame clones only, minus some. The sample consists of about 99,000 clones, over 75% of them appearing once. Sequencing was carried out using PBMCs. These receptors originate from a man in his 60s in good health and CMV-seropositive.

The rearrangement joins TRBV5-4 to TRBJ1-1, with a possible D match to TRBD1 (6 bases). Germline V lookup: CDR1 SGHNT, CDR2 YYREEE (reference sequence). V was trimmed by 6 bases and J by 1 base, leaving 10 bases between them. The CDR3 runs 13 residues. The CDR3 nucleotides are TGTGCCAGCAAACTAGGGGGGAACACTGAAGCTTTCTTT. Amino acids: CASKLGGNTEAFF.

This chain links TRBV6-9 with TRBJ2-2, with a weak D call TRBD2 (5 bases). The length of the CDR3 is 16 residues. Trimming removed 1 base from V and 5 bases from J, with 14 bases in between. The germline V gene has CDR1 MNHGY and CDR2 SVAAGI. The CDR3 DNA sequence: TGTGCCAGCAGTTATTTCCGGGAAAGGGTTACCGGGGAGCTGTTTTTT. Translating gives CASSYFRERVTGELFF.

The V and J genes are TRBV9 and TRBJ1-2, with D possibly being TRBD1 (5 bases). The CDR3 loop spans 15 amino acids. Germline assignment: CDR1 SGDLS and CDR2 YYNGEE. V lost 2 bases, J lost 0 bases, and 11 bases lay in between. Here the CDR3 reads CASSVAGNANYGYTF. In DNA form, the CDR3 reads TGTGCCAGCAGCGTTGCAGGGAACGCTAACTATGGCTACACCTTC.

V usage is TRBV5-5 and J usage is TRBJ2-3; unclear D gene. Germline V gives CDR1 SGHKS, CDR2 YYEKEE (reference sequence). The CDR3 sequence is 13 residues long. V gave up 2 bases and J gave up 6 bases, with 10 bases separating them. The CDR3 nucleotides are TGTGCCAGCAGCTTACCCCCCGGGGATACGCAGTATTTT. Translation gives CASSLPPGDTQYF.

This clone was detected only a few times. This chain uses TRBV5-6 with TRBJ1-1; D is perhaps TRBD1 (6 bases). Between the trimmed V and J ends, which lost 4 bases and 8 bases, there was a span of 18 bases. CDR1 and CDR2 (germline): SGHDT, YYEEEE. This CDR3 is 14 amino acids long. CDR3 amino acids: CASSLLDRRAEAFF. CDR3 bases: TGTGCCAGCAGCCTATTAGACAGGCGAGCGGAAGCTTTCTTT.

The CDR3 DNA reads as TGTGCCAGCGTTGGCGGGGGGGGTAATCAGCCCCAGCATTTT. Translating gives CASVGGGGNQPQHF. The chain recombines TRBV6-1 with TRBJ1-5; tentatively, D is TRBD1 (5 bases). Trimming shortened V by 8 bases and J by 4 bases, and 15 bases separated the two germline ends. CDR1 and CDR2 (germline): MNHNS, SASEGT. This CDR3 has 14 residues.

V gene TRBV10-1 combines with J gene TRBJ1-3, with TRBD1 identical over 8 bases. CDR1 WNHNN and CDR2 SYGVQD come from the germline V gene (reference sequence). This CDR3 is 15 amino acids long. V dropped 6 bases and J dropped 5; count of bases not matched to a gene: 9. The CDR3 sequence: CASSNGQGRRNTIYF. The CDR3 region has the DNA TGCGCCAGCAGCAATGGACAGGGCAGGCGAAACACCATATATTTT.

The chain employs TRBV12-5 and TRBJ2-1, with 9 bases matching TRBD1. Per germline, CDR1 LGHNT and CDR2 FRNRAP. The V segment lost 1 base and the J segment 0 bases; nucleotides outside the gene matches: 10. The CDR3 extends over 19 amino acids. CDR3 sequence reads: CASGLGDRAFGSSYNEQFF. For the CDR3, the DNA is TGTGCTAGTGGTTTGGGGGACAGGGCGTTCGGGAGCTCCTACAATGAGCAGTTCTTC.

The chain combines TRBV27 with TRBJ1-2, with TRBD1 matching 8 bases. The CDR3 length is 17 residues. Germline V gives CDR1 MNHEY, CDR2 SMNVEV (reference sequence). The J segment lost 4 bases and the V segment lost 5 bases, leaving 15 bases of the junction unmatched. CDR3 in amino acids: CASSPGAGGYRSYGYTF. CDR3 nucleotides: TGTGCCAGCAGTCCGGGGGCAGGGGGCTATAGGAGCTATGGCTACACCTTC.

The genes are TRBV7-2 and TRBJ2-1; 9 bases fit TRBD2. There are 14 residues in the CDR3. V dropped 7 bases and J dropped 6; count of bases not matched to a gene: 7. Germline values: CDR1 SGHTA, CDR2 FQGNSA. CDR3 DNA sequence: TGTGCCAGCATCCGACTAGCGGCACTCAATGAGCAGTTCTTC. This codes for CASIRLAALNEQFF.

The chain is built from TRBV9 and TRBJ2-3; no reliable D call. V lost 4 bases and J 2 bases, leaving 14 bases between the germline ends. The germline CDR1 and CDR2 sequences are SGDLS and YYNGEE. This CDR3 is 15 amino acids long. CDR3 residues: CASSLTPGPTDTQYF. The CDR3 DNA is TGTGCCAGCAGCCTTACTCCAGGCCCCACAGATACGCAGTATTTT.

V usage is TRBV4-1 and J usage is TRBJ2-3; D gene ambiguous. With 1 base removed from V and 2 bases from J, the gap between germline ends came to 7 bases. This CDR3 has 14 residues. Per germline, CDR1 MGHRA and CDR2 YSYEKL. Here the CDR3 reads CASSQVEYTDTQYF. CDR3 coding DNA: TGCGCCAGCAGCCAAGTCGAGTACACAGATACGCAGTATTTT.

This clone was observed a single time. The chain recombines TRBV2 with TRBJ1-6; D uncertain. From germline, CDR1 is SNHLY and CDR2 FYNNEI. Trimming took 6 bases from V and 10 from J, leaving 19 bases between them. This CDR3 spans 15 amino acids. Here the CDR3 DNA reads TGTGCCAGCAGCGCCCTCCAAGCCTCGAGGTCACCCCTCCACTTT. This gives the protein CASSALQASRSPLHF.

The V gene is TRBV7-6, the J gene TRBJ2-2, with TRBD1 matching 7 bases. J was trimmed by 2 bases and V by 5 bases; bases with no gene match: 5. The germline V gene encodes CDR1 SGHVS and CDR2 FNYEAQ. The CDR3 is 15 residues long. The chain's CDR3 is CASSRDSRNTGELFF. The CDR3 nucleotides read TGTGCCAGCAGCCGGGACAGCCGTAACACCGGGGAGCTGTTTTTT.

V usage is TRBV4-1 and J usage is TRBJ1-2; TRBD1 agrees at 8 bases. Per germline, CDR1 MGHRA and CDR2 YSYEKL. The J segment lost 8 bases and the V segment lost 2 bases, leaving 4 bases of the junction unmatched. The CDR3 runs to 13 residues. For the CDR3, the DNA is TGCGCCAGCAGCCAAAGGACAGGGACAGGCTACACCTTC. It specifies CASSQRTGTGYTF.

This clone was observed once. J is TRBJ1-6 and V is TRBV5-8; 8 bases map to TRBD1. V gave up 3 bases and J gave up 4 bases; unmatched junction bases: 6. Germline lookup yields CDR1 SGHTS and CDR2 YDEGEE. This CDR3 is built from 16 residues. The CDR3 sequence is CASSSGGDRYNSPLHF. CDR3 sequence (DNA): TGTGCCAGCAGCTCTGGGGGGGACAGGTATAATTCACCCCTCCACTTT. Full variable domain (remainder filled in from reference TRBV5-8 and TRBJ1-6): EAGVTQSPTHLIKTRGQQATLRCSPISGHTSVYWYQQALGLGLQFLLWYDEGEERNRGNFPPRFSGRQFPNYSSELNVNALELEDSALYLCASSSGGDRYNSPLHFGNGTRLTVT.

This chain connects TRBV11-2 to TRBJ2-5; weak D call: TRBD1 (5 bases). The CDR3 contains 15 residues. Per germline, CDR1 SGHAT and CDR2 FQNNGV. V was cut by 3 bases and J by 5 bases, with 16 bases left in between. CDR3 DNA sequence: TGTGCCAGCAGCTTGTCAGGGCCCTCCTGGGAGACCCAGTACTTC. This encodes CASSLSGPSWETQYF.

Here the CDR3 DNA reads TGTGCCAGCAGCTTATTCGGGGCTAGCGGGGGCCTCGCAGACAATGAGCAGTTCTTC. Protein: CASSLFGASGGLADNEQFF. The chain joins TRBV11-1 to TRBJ2-1; 10 bases are a match to TRBD2. The V segment lost 2 bases and the J segment 5 bases; nucleotides outside the gene matches: 15. The length of the CDR3 is 19 residues. Germline V gene data show CDR1 as SGHAT and CDR2 as FQDESV (reference sequence).

The chain recombines TRBV28 with TRBJ2-3; 7 bases are a match to TRBD1. Germline CDR1 MDHEN, CDR2 SYDVKM. V lost 10 bases, J lost 2 bases, and 9 bases stayed unmatched. The CDR3 is 14 residues long. CDR3 in DNA: TGTGCCACCAGGGGGACAGCCCACACAGATACGCAGTATTTT. This gives the protein CATRGTAHTDTQYF.

The V call is TRBV4-1, the J call TRBJ2-7, with 7 bases matching TRBD2. The J segment lost 2 bases and the V segment lost 4 bases, leaving 11 bases of the junction unmatched. The CDR3 is 16 residues long. Germline V CDR1 and CDR2: MGHRA, YSYEKL. The CDR3 region has the DNA TGCGCCAGCAGCCTCTTGGCCGGGACTAAGACCTACGAGCAGTACTTC. Translated, it gives CASSLLAGTKTYEQYF.

The chain joins TRBV2 to TRBJ2-7; 10 nucleotides align to TRBD1. V lost 6 bases and J lost 6; bases outside the gene matches: 5. Germline CDR1 is SNHLY and CDR2 is FYNNEI. The CDR3 sequence is 13 residues long. The CDR3 region has the DNA TGTGCCAGCAGACCGACAGGGGGCCGCGAGCAGTACTTC. Translated: CASRPTGGREQYF.

V gene TRBV4-3 combines with J gene TRBJ1-2; D unclear. Trimming pared 0 bases from V and 8 bases from J, leaving 16 bases between. The CDR3 is 15 amino acids. From germline, CDR1 is LGHNA and CDR2 YSLEER. The CDR3 bases are TGCGCCAGCAGCCAAGATAGGAGGGATCGCGGAGGCTACACCTTC. Translated: CASSQDRRDRGGYTF.

J is TRBJ2-1 and V is TRBV7-6; the D gene is possibly TRBD1 (6 bases). The V and J ends lost 5 bases and 4 bases respectively, with 18 bases between them. Looked up from germline, CDR1 is SGHVS and CDR2 is FNYEAQ. The CDR3 has 16 residues. The CDR3 is CASSPYPGDAYNEQFF. CDR3 bases: TGTGCCAGCAGCCCTTATCCAGGGGACGCATACAATGAGCAGTTCTTC.

This chain connects TRBV28 to TRBJ1-2; 8 bases are a match to TRBD1. After removal of 5 bases from V and 3 bases from J, the junction contained 5 bases not matched to a gene. Germline V lookup: CDR1 MDHEN, CDR2 SYDVKM. The CDR3 totals 14 residues. This CDR3 reads CASSRTGGYYGYTF. The CDR3 coding sequence is TGTGCCAGCAGTCGTACAGGGGGGTACTATGGCTACACCTTC.

The V and J genes are TRBV20-1 and TRBJ2-3; the D is unclear. The V end lost 8 bases, the J end lost 3 bases, and 6 bases lay between the germline ends. In germline, CDR1 is DFQATT, CDR2 SNEGSKA (reference sequence). The CDR3 covers 10 residues. CDR3 sequence (DNA): TGCAGTACCTATACAGATACGCAGTATTTT. It translates to CSTYTDTQYF.

The chain combines TRBV5-1 with TRBJ2-1; D is possibly TRBD1 (6 bases). CDR3 length: 15 residues. Germline V gene data show CDR1 as SGHRS and CDR2 as YFSETQ. V lost 8 bases to trimming and J lost 0 bases, with 15 bases between them. This CDR3 reads CASASDSRSYNEQFF. DNA of the CDR3: TGCGCCAGTGCGTCGGACAGTCGCTCCTACAATGAGCAGTTCTTC.

The genes are TRBV18 and TRBJ2-1, with D maybe TRBD1 (6 bases). This CDR3 is 15 amino acids long. CDR1 KGHSH and CDR2 LQKENI come from the germline V gene. V was trimmed by 5 bases and J by 3 bases, leaving 14 bases between them. CDR3 in amino acids: CASSAGRDNYNEQFF. The DNA for the CDR3 is TGTGCCAGCTCAGCTGGACGGGACAACTACAATGAGCAGTTCTTC.

The genes are TRBV5-4 and TRBJ1-5; TRBD1 matches at 12 bases. The trim removed 10 bases at V and 1 base at J, leaving 3 bases unmatched. The germline CDR1 and CDR2 sequences are SGHNT and YYREEE (reference sequence). The CDR3 extends over 14 amino acids. This CDR3 reads CALGTGGSNQPQHF. CDR3 DNA: TGTGCCCTTGGGACAGGGGGCAGCAATCAGCCCCAGCATTTT.

This clone was seen at least ten times. In nucleotides, the CDR3 is TGCGCCAGCAGCTTGATCCCAGGGGGGAATAATTCACCCCTCCACTTT. This encodes CASSLIPGGNNSPLHF. The chain is built from TRBV5-1 and TRBJ1-6; TRBD1 matches at 7 bases. The V segment lost 1 base and the J segment 5 bases; nucleotides outside the gene matches: 6. The CDR3 is made up of 16 amino acids. CDR1 is SGHRS and CDR2 is YFSETQ in the germline V gene. Drawing the rest from reference TRBV5-1 and TRBJ1-6, the complete variable domain is KAGVTQTPRYLIKTRGQQVTLSCSPISGHRSVSWYQQTPGQGLQFLFEYFSETQRNKGNFPGRFSGRQFSNSRSEMNVSTLELGDSALYLCASSLIPGGNNSPLHFGNGTRLTVT.

This chain links TRBV5-3 with TRBJ2-3, with D maybe TRBD2 (6 bases). TRBV5-3 is known as an ORF, though its function is uncertain. The CDR3 has 15 residues. The V gene lost 2 bases and the J gene lost 3 bases, with 13 bases spanning the gap. The CDR3 DNA is TGTGCCAGAAGCTTCAAGGCGGGGCGGACAGATACGCAGTATTTT. Translating gives CARSFKAGRTDTQYF.